This T cell receptor (beta chain) was captured by sequencing in a study of CD8+CD57+ T cells in acquired aplastic anemia. Study details: When averaged, DNA from sorted CD4+ and CD8+ cells came to around 3.1 ug.

General study results and limits: Patients and controls had in common fewer than 30 CD8+ CDR3 sequences.

V trimming: 0 bases; J trimming: 6 bases; junction bases outside the gene matches: 5. The CDR3 totals 15 residues. Germline-derived CDR1 and CDR2 are LNHNV and YYDKDF (reference sequence). Investigators profiled TCR beta VDJ and CDR3 from genomic DNA template. TCRdb re-called the reads through MiXCR, storing one row per CDR3 protein. This table holds 150,000 to 200,000 distinct CDR3 sequences, just under 65% found once. Regarding this clonotype: Its target is unknown.

The V call is TRBV15, the J call TRBJ1-5; 7 bases line up with TRBD1. The receptor was derived from a human donor in good health. Material for sequencing was sorted CD4+, CD8+, or CD8+CD57+ T cells (not recorded which) from PBMCs. The CDR3 DNA reads as TGTGCCACCAGCAGAGACATAGGGGGCGGTCAGCCCCAGCATTTT. This gives the protein CATSRDIGGGQPQHF.